The 13 T cell receptor beta chains in this list originate from one sample, sequenced in a study of patients and donors after allogeneic stem cell transplantation. TCRdb ran MiXCR on the RT-PCR reads and lists one entry per CDR3 protein. The table shows about a million distinct CDR3 sequences, with under 20% occurring only once. The sequencing input was blood, either unsorted or a sorted T cell fraction (not recorded which). The source of these receptors is a human donor who was either an allogeneic HSCT recipient or a stem cell or donor lymphocyte infusion donor (not recorded which). It is not recorded whose cells these are; they may come from a transplant donor.

The chain employs TRBV24-1 and TRBJ2-2; no firm D call. Between the trimmed V and J ends, which lost 9 bases and 6 bases, there was a span of 7 bases. The CDR3 totals 11 residues. The germline CDR1 and CDR2 sequences are KGHDR and SFDVKD. CDR3 sequence reads: CATAFAGELFF. The CDR3 DNA sequence: TGTGCCACCGCTTTCGCCGGGGAGCTGTTTTTT.

The table lists this clonotype with many counts. The chain uses TRBV5-1 and TRBJ2-5; TRBD1 might be the D (6 bases). The germline V gene encodes CDR1 SGHRS and CDR2 YFSETQ. The V and J ends lost 2 bases and 2 bases respectively, with 10 bases between them. The CDR3 length is 14 residues. CDR3 loop: CASSLQGSQETQYF. The CDR3 nucleotides read TGCGCCAGCAGCTTACAGGGATCTCAAGAGACCCAGTACTTC.

The chain joins TRBV7-8 to TRBJ2-1; 9 bases map to TRBD2. The CDR3 consists of 18 residues. V shed 4 bases, J shed 5 bases, and the junction held 15 bases outside the gene matches. Germline assignment: CDR1 SGHVS and CDR2 FQNEAQ. CDR3: CASSSYSGSRFGNNEQFF. CDR3 sequence (DNA): TGTGCCAGCAGCTCCTATAGCGGGAGTCGTTTTGGGAACAATGAGCAGTTCTTC.

This sequence joins TRBV7-9 and TRBJ1-1; D remains ambiguous. V shed 0 bases and J shed 0 bases, with 11 bases lying between them. CDR1 and CDR2 from the germline V gene are SEHNR and FQNEAQ (reference sequence). CDR3 size: 16 residues. The CDR3 spells CASSLALVSLNTEAFF. The CDR3 DNA is TGTGCCAGCAGCTTAGCGCTGGTATCCTTGAACACTGAAGCTTTCTTT.

In this sample, this clonotype turned up many times. V gene TRBV12-3 or TRBV12-4 combines with J gene TRBJ2-5, with a weak D call TRBD2 (6 bases). CDR3 length: 13 amino acids. V was pared by 6 bases and J by 2 bases, with 10 bases between. CDR3 nucleotide sequence: TGTGCCAGCAGCCGGACTACTCAAGAGACCCAGTACTTC. It specifies CASSRTTQETQYF.

This clonotype was seen at least ten times. The chain employs TRBV27 and TRBJ2-1; maybe TRBD2 (6 bases). Germline V gene lookup returns CDR1 MNHEY and CDR2 SMNVEV (reference sequence). The CDR3 is made up of 15 amino acids. V was pared by 5 bases and J by 0 bases, with 11 bases between. Here the CDR3 DNA reads TGTGCCAGCAGTAGGGACGGGAGCTCCTACAATGAGCAGTTCTTC. Translation: CASSRDGSSYNEQFF.

This clonotype has only a few counts. The genes are TRBV6-5 and TRBJ2-7, with unresolved D. This CDR3 region has 15 residues. V dropped 0 bases and J dropped 6 bases, with 15 bases sitting between them. From germline, CDR1 is MNHEY and CDR2 SVGAGI. The CDR3 loop is CASSYSGTFNFEQYF. CDR3 DNA: TGTGCCAGCAGTTACTCTGGCACTTTTAATTTCGAGCAGTACTTC.

This chain uses TRBV4-1 with TRBJ2-7; D might be TRBD1 (5 bases). V lost 4 bases, J lost 2 bases, and 18 bases lay in between. Germline values: CDR1 MGHRA, CDR2 YSYEKL. The CDR3 runs 16 residues. The CDR3 DNA sequence: TGCGCCAGCAGCCTAAGCGAGCAGGGCTATCCCTACGAGCAGTACTTC. This gives the protein CASSLSEQGYPYEQYF.

The CDR3 region has the DNA TGTGCCAGCAGCCCTGGGGGCATTTACGAGCAGTACTTC. This sequence encodes CASSPGGIYEQYF. This chain uses TRBV5-5 with TRBJ2-7; perhaps TRBD1 as D (6 bases). Germline CDR1 reads SGHKS; CDR2 reads YYEKEE (reference sequence). V was shortened by 4 bases and J by 4 bases, with 12 bases between the two germline ends. This CDR3 comprises 13 residues. Based on the CDR3 plus reference TRBV5-5 and TRBJ2-7, the full variable domain is DAGVTQSPTHLIKTRGQQVTLRCSPISGHKSVSWYQQVLGQGPQFIFQYYEKEERGRGNFPDRFSARQFPNYSSELNVNALLLGDSALYLCASSPGGIYEQYFGPGTRLTVT.

Only a few counts were recorded for this clonotype. The chain carries TRBV30 and TRBJ2-3, with D unresolved. Germline values: CDR1 GTSNPN, CDR2 SVGIG (reference sequence). The CDR3 length is 14 residues. With 1 base removed from V and 1 base from J, the gap between germline ends came to 9 bases. The CDR3 coding sequence is TGTGCCTGGAGTGGGAACAGACGCACAGATACGCAGTATTTT. Its translation: CAWSGNRRTDTQYF.

The CDR3: CASNPDRGSNQPQHF. The CDR3 DNA sequence: TGTGCCAGCAACCCGGACAGGGGTAGCAATCAGCCCCAGCATTTT. This chain joins TRBV6-1 and TRBJ1-5; TRBD1 matches at 9 bases. The germline V gene encodes CDR1 MNHNS and CDR2 SASEGT. Trimming took 7 bases from V and 0 from J; bases not matched to a gene: 4. The CDR3 runs 15 residues.

This clonotype has a handful of counts. The chain has TRBV10-2 and TRBJ2-3, with D maybe TRBD2 (6 bases). Trimming shortened V by 8 bases and J by 0 bases, and 9 bases separated the two germline ends. This CDR3 is built from 13 residues. Germline CDR1 WSHSY, CDR2 SAAADI. CDR3 sequence reads: CASGEVSTDTQYF. CDR3 nucleotide sequence: TGCGCCAGCGGGGAGGTCAGCACAGATACGCAGTATTTT.

The chain combines TRBV27 with TRBJ1-1, with 8 bases aligning to TRBD1. V was clipped by 5 bases and J by 8 bases; unmatched bases: 4. Per germline, CDR1 MNHEY and CDR2 SMNVEV (reference sequence). The CDR3 is 12 amino acids. As DNA, the CDR3 is TGTGCCAGCAGTCAGACAGGGGCCGAAGCTTTCTTT. Protein sequence: CASSQTGAEAFF.